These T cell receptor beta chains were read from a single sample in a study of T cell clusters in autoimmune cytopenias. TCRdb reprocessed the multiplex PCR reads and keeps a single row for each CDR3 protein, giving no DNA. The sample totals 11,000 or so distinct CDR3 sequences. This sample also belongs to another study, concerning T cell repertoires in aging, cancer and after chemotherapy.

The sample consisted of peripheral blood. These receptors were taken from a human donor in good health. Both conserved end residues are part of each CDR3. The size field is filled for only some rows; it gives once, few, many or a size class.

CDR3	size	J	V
CSVTLPQGTQYF	medium-sized	TRBJ2-5	TRBV29-1
CASSMQFTEAFF	NA	TRBJ1-1	TRBV19
CASSSGQRSNYGYTF	NA	TRBJ1-2	TRBV27
CASSISAGANVLTF	medium-sized	TRBJ2-6	TRBV19
CASSFQRNTEAFF	NA	TRBJ1-1	TRBV5-6
CASSYSGQGANSYEQYF	NA	TRBJ2-7	TRBV6-6
CASSDGLGNSYEQYF	NA	TRBJ2-7	TRBV7-6
CASSFPSRTDDYGYTF	NA	TRBJ1-2	TRBV19
CATSDLGSREQFF	NA	TRBJ2-1	TRBV24-1
CASSYQDFDTQYF	NA	TRBJ2-3	TRBV6-2/TRBV6-3
CASSLLGGAGYTF	medium-sized	TRBJ1-2	TRBV13
CASSWSSGSRTEAFF	NA	TRBJ1-1	TRBV19
CASSTTGRTGELFF	NA	TRBJ2-2	TRBV19
CASSLLRRDGYEQYF	NA	TRBJ2-7	TRBV7-9
CASSNRGQGLGETQYF	NA	TRBJ2-5	TRBV6-6
CASSSTGTLYEQYF	NA	TRBJ2-7	TRBV13
CASARQGGRYGYTF	NA	TRBJ1-2	TRBV6-5
CASSTNRGGADTQYF	NA	TRBJ2-3	TRBV19
CASVGGAQDTQYF	NA	TRBJ2-3	TRBV12-3/TRBV12-4
CASSVTGLGSYEQYF	NA	TRBJ2-7	TRBV6-1
CASSEGQGDYGYTF	NA	TRBJ1-2	TRBV6-5
CASSSWGDTGELFF	medium-sized	TRBJ2-2	TRBV12-3/TRBV12-4
CAGRTGTGRTGELFF	NA	TRBJ2-2	TRBV6-5
CASSEPGRSNEQFF	NA	TRBJ2-1	TRBV6-1
CASSPDRARLGEQFF	NA	TRBJ2-1	TRBV7-9
CASSIGRGGYEQYF	NA	TRBJ2-7	TRBV19
CASSQGAGGYEQYF	NA	TRBJ2-7	TRBV4-3
CASSQSGGTEAFF	NA	TRBJ1-1	TRBV13
CASSYVGRGGPEAFF	NA	TRBJ1-1	TRBV6-1
CASSSDSNQPQHF	NA	TRBJ1-5	TRBV5-4
CASRGPGGGEQYF	NA	TRBJ2-7	TRBV27
CASSSDNNEQFF	NA	TRBJ2-1	TRBV19
CASTQDRVNYGYTF	NA	TRBJ1-2	TRBV5-6
CASSLWTGSQNEQFF	NA	TRBJ2-1	TRBV7-6
CAWSAERSSYNEQFF	NA	TRBJ2-1	TRBV30
CASSLALEPETQYF	medium-sized	TRBJ2-5	TRBV11-1
CASSRAKTGGYWNTEAFF	NA	TRBJ1-1	TRBV19
CAWSASQGMAFF	NA	TRBJ1-1	TRBV30
CASSEFTPGGPLRTDTQYF	NA	TRBJ2-3	TRBV6-1
CASSFSTERTKLFF	NA	TRBJ1-4	TRBV7-9
CASSYSEGPTTEAFF	NA	TRBJ1-1	TRBV6-5
CASSFPVAGGQETQYF	NA	TRBJ2-5	TRBV11-3
CASALGTSGTDTQYF	NA	TRBJ2-3	TRBV6-5
CASSQDREETQYF	NA	TRBJ2-5	TRBV11-3
CASSPQAVIQYF	NA	TRBJ2-4	TRBV18
CASSGRNYGYTF	NA	TRBJ1-2	TRBV19
CAFISDRNTEAFF	NA	TRBJ1-1	TRBV30
CAWELGPDTQYF	NA	TRBJ2-3	TRBV30
CASVTGAYNEQFF	NA	TRBJ2-1	TRBV6-5
CSARFGGVSTDTQYF	NA	TRBJ2-3	TRBV20-1
CASSFQGAYNEQFF	medium-sized	TRBJ2-1	TRBV11-3
CASSLGGTAASPLHF	NA	TRBJ1-6	TRBV6-4
CASSSKRDTGELFF	NA	TRBJ2-2	TRBV6-5
CASSLTPGREAFF	NA	TRBJ1-1	TRBV11-3
CAWSGYAFDEQYF	NA	TRBJ2-7	TRBV30
CASSYSTGGNTDTQYF	NA	TRBJ2-3	TRBV6-5
CASSPGQGTYGYTF	medium-sized	TRBJ1-2	TRBV5-6
CASSLTTGTVNYGYTF	NA	TRBJ1-2	TRBV5-5